These 24 T cell receptor beta chains were all obtained from the same sample, sequenced in a study of beta chain features in type 1 diabetes. The study, taken as a whole, reports: Researchers report that Type 1 diabetes patients had moderately but significantly shorter TCRB CDR3s across all four CD4+ subsets.

Their antigens remain unidentified. Of the isolated RNA, all was reverse transcribed, and so the sequenced material was expressed TCRB transcripts. Using immunoSEQ multiplex PCR, the repertoire was profiled, and TCRdb retains in-frame clones only, with some absent. The table lists roughly 260,000 clones, roughly 22% of them singletons, with around 0.03% in the top ten. Sequenced material: naive CD4+ T cells from blood. These TCRs come from a woman in her forties with type 1 diabetes.

The rearrangement links TRBV7-9 to TRBJ2-1; D is undetermined. In germline, CDR1 is SEHNR, CDR2 FQNEAQ (reference sequence). The CDR3 sequence is 14 residues long. Trimming removed 6 bases from V and 6 bases from J, with 15 bases in between. The CDR3 DNA reads TGTGCCAGCAGACCTGTTGAGGCCTTCAATGAGCAGTTCTTC. This sequence encodes CASRPVEAFNEQFF.

This clone appeared a few times. The chain couples TRBV2 to TRBJ1-1; D gene unclear. The CDR3 contains 11 residues. From germline, CDR1 is SNHLY and CDR2 FYNNEI. V lost 7 bases to trimming and J lost 5 bases, with 8 bases between them. This chain's CDR3 is CASKGGTEAFF. The CDR3 DNA reads TGTGCCAGCAAGGGCGGGACTGAAGCTTTCTTT.

This clone was observed a few times. The V and J genes are TRBV14 and TRBJ2-1; the D is unclear. CDR1 is SGHDN, CDR2 FVKESK, per germline. The CDR3 covers 14 residues. V was cut by 0 bases and J by 4 bases, with 7 bases left in between. CDR3 sequence: CASSQDPQYNEQFF. CDR3 sequence (DNA): TGTGCCAGCAGCCAAGATCCCCAATACAATGAGCAGTTCTTC.

The V gene is TRBV7-2, the J gene TRBJ1-5; a possible D gene is TRBD1 (6 bases). The germline V and J ends were trimmed by 5 bases and 0 bases, with 8 bases remaining between them. There are 14 residues in the CDR3. The V gene's germline CDR1 is SGHTA and CDR2 FQGNSA. The CDR3 bases are TGTGCCAGCAGCCGGACAGATAGCAATCAGCCCCAGCATTTT. Its protein product is CASSRTDSNQPQHF.

The J gene is TRBJ2-2, the V gene TRBV5-6; 7 bases are shared with TRBD1. Per germline, CDR1 SGHDT and CDR2 YYEEEE. The CDR3 sequence is 15 residues long. Trimming at V came to 2 bases and at J to 5 bases, leaving 6 bases not matched to a gene. Written as DNA, the CDR3 is TGTGCCAGCAGCTTCGGACAGGTCTTTACCGGGGAGCTGTTTTTT. The encoded protein is CASSFGQVFTGELFF.

In this sample, this clone turned up a few times. The J gene is TRBJ1-1, the V gene TRBV30; D not resolved. Germline CDR1 is GTSNPN and CDR2 is SVGIG (reference sequence). V lost 1 base and J lost 2, with 17 bases in between. The CDR3 contains 16 residues. CDR3 in DNA: TGTGCCTGGAGTGAATGGGAGAAGGAGCACAACACTGAAGCTTTCTTT. This translates into CAWSEWEKEHNTEAFF. Looking up the rest from reference TRBV30 and TRBJ1-1 gives the full variable domain: SQTIHQWPATLVQPVGSPLSLECTVEGTSNPNLYWYRQAAGRGLQLLFYSVGIGQISSEVPQNLSASRPQDRQFILSSKKLLLSDSGFYLCAWSEWEKEHNTEAFFGQGTRLTVV.

Of note for this clone: Other nucleotide sequences in the sample specify the same CDR3. CDR3 sequence reads: CASSSGQGGYTF. The CDR3 DNA reads as TGTGCCAGCAGCTCCGGACAGGGTGGCTACACCTTC. This chain joins TRBV7-9 and TRBJ1-2, with 8 positions matching TRBD1. With 4 bases clipped from V and 7 bases from J, the junction kept 2 bases outside the gene matches. Looked up from germline, CDR1 is SEHNR and CDR2 is FQNEAQ (reference sequence). The CDR3 is 12 amino acids.

This clone was found a few times. The chain employs TRBV28 and TRBJ1-5; weak D call: TRBD1 (5 bases). Trimming pared 8 bases from V and 7 bases from J, leaving 15 bases between. Germline values: CDR1 MDHEN, CDR2 SYDVKM. The CDR3 has 13 residues. Here the CDR3 reads CASGGTLTQPQHF. CDR3 coding DNA: TGTGCCAGCGGCGGGACCTTAACACAGCCCCAGCATTTT.

This clone turned up a few times. The V call is TRBV29-1, the J call TRBJ2-3, with D possibly TRBD2 on 7 matching bases. Germline values: CDR1 SQVTM, CDR2 ANQGSEA. V lost 7 bases and J 0 bases, leaving 23 bases between the germline ends. CDR3 length equals 17 residues. CDR3 DNA: TGCAGCGCCCCGGGTGGGGGGGCTTTGTTTAGCACAGATACGCAGTATTTT. This codes for CSAPGGGALFSTDTQYF.

With respect to this clone: This same CDR3 is encoded by further DNA sequences in the sample. The gene calls are TRBV18 and TRBJ2-3; D gene ambiguous. Trimming cost V 3 bases and J 2 bases, with 6 bases left between them. The CDR3 length is 13 residues. Looked up from germline, CDR1 is KGHSH and CDR2 is LQKENI. CDR3 loop: CASSPRLTDTQYF. The DNA for the CDR3 is TGTGCCAGCTCACCGCGACTCACAGATACGCAGTATTTT. Full variable domain (missing parts from reference TRBV18 and TRBJ2-3): NAGVMQNPRHLVRRRGQEARLRCSPMKGHSHVYWYRQLPEEGLKFMVYLQKENIIDESGMPKERFSAEFPKEGPSILRIQQVVRGDSAAYFCASSPRLTDTQYFGPGTRLTVL.

This clone was seen more than once but under ten times. This rearrangement joins TRBV5-4 to TRBJ2-1, with TRBD2 identical over 11 bases. Unmatched junction bases numbered 11, after V lost 0 bases and J lost 9 bases. CDR3 size: 17 residues. Germline V gene sequence: CDR1 SGHNT, CDR2 YYREEE (reference sequence). The CDR3 loop reads CASSLANSGRAGPEQFF. CDR3 coding DNA: TGTGCCAGCAGCTTGGCGAATAGCGGGAGGGCCGGTCCTGAGCAGTTCTTC.

This clone came up a few times. The genes are TRBV4-2 and TRBJ2-3, with D maybe TRBD2 (5 bases). Germline CDR1 and CDR2: LGHNA and YNFKEQ. CDR3 length equals 16 residues. The ends were cut back, 0 bases at V and 6 bases at J, with 16 bases in the middle. DNA for the CDR3: TGTGCCAGCAGCCAAGAAAAGACCCCGGGGTTGGATACGCAGTATTTT. As protein: CASSQEKTPGLDTQYF.

The V gene is TRBV28, the J gene TRBJ1-1; no reliable D call. Germline lookup yields CDR1 MDHEN and CDR2 SYDVKM. The CDR3 consists of 13 residues. V lost 2 bases, J lost 1 base, and 5 bases lay in between. The CDR3 DNA sequence: TGTGCCAGCAGTTTACGTCCGAACACTGAAGCTTTCTTT. Amino acid sequence: CASSLRPNTEAFF.

The chain combines TRBV7-9 with TRBJ2-7, with a tentative D call TRBD1 (7 bases). V lost 5 bases, J lost 2 bases, and 19 bases lay in between. Germline V gene lookup returns CDR1 SEHNR and CDR2 FQNEAQ (reference sequence). This CDR3 comprises 16 residues. CDR3 sequence reads: CASSPLQGGSPYEQYF. The CDR3 DNA is TGTGCCAGCAGCCCCCTGCAGGGGGGTTCCCCCTACGAGCAGTACTTC.

The V call is TRBV5-4, the J call TRBJ1-1; D is ambiguous. There are 13 residues in the CDR3. The V gene lost 6 bases and the J gene lost 1 base, with 10 bases spanning the gap. Germline V gene lookup returns CDR1 SGHNT and CDR2 YYREEE (reference sequence). In nucleotides, the CDR3 is TGTGCCAGCACCCTGGCGGCGAACACTGAAGCTTTCTTT. Protein: CASTLAANTEAFF. Full variable domain (remainder filled in from reference TRBV5-4 and TRBJ1-1): ETGVTQSPTHLIKTRGQQVTLRCSSQSGHNTVSWYQQALGQGPQFIFQYYREEENGRGNFPPRFSGLQFPNYSSELNVNALELDDSALYLCASTLAANTEAFFGQGTRLTVV.

In this sample, this clone turned up a few times. The rearrangement joins TRBV6-6 to TRBJ1-2; D might be TRBD1 (5 bases). CDR3 length: 12 residues. Trimming took off 6 bases at V and 4 bases at J, with 9 bases between the two ends. CDR1 is MNHNY, CDR2 SVGAGI, per germline (reference sequence). The CDR3 reads CASSPTGYGYTF. The DNA of the CDR3 is TGTGCCAGCAGCCCCACAGGCTATGGCTACACCTTC.

This chain links TRBV9 with TRBJ2-1; the match to TRBD2 covers 9 bases. Germline V gene sequence: CDR1 SGDLS, CDR2 YYNGEE. This CDR3 is built from 15 residues. V gave up 0 bases and J gave up 3 bases; unmatched junction bases: 1. The CDR3 DNA reads TGTGCCAGCAGCGTAGGCGGGAGGGTCTACAATGAGCAGTTCTTC. Amino acid sequence: CASSVGGRVYNEQFF.

The rearrangement uses TRBV6-6 and TRBJ1-1; 11 nucleotides agree with TRBD1. This CDR3 is built from 15 residues. V trimming: 5 bases; J trimming: 6 bases; junction bases outside the gene matches: 8. The V gene's germline CDR1 is MNHNY and CDR2 SVGAGI (reference sequence). CDR3 sequence (DNA): TGTGCCAGCAGTACGGGACAGGGGGTTTTCGCTGAAGCTTTCTTT. Its translation is CASSTGQGVFAEAFF.

This clone was observed a handful of times. This chain links TRBV5-4 with TRBJ2-5, with 14 bases identical to TRBD2. Losses at the gene ends were 2 bases for V and 5 bases for J; bases not matched to a gene: 11. The CDR3 contains 18 residues. Germline loops: CDR1 SGHNT, CDR2 YYREEE (reference sequence). The CDR3 nucleotides are TGTGCCAGCAGCTTAGACCGACTAGCGGGAGGGCCTGGGGAGACCCAGTACTTC. Protein product: CASSLDRLAGGPGETQYF.

V is TRBV9 and J is TRBJ2-2; D perhaps matches TRBD1 (5 bases). CDR3 length equals 15 residues. Looked up from germline, CDR1 is SGDLS and CDR2 is YYNGEE. V was cut by 0 bases and J by 5 bases, with 11 bases left in between. The CDR3 nucleotides read TGTGCCAGCAGCGTAGTAGCAGGGCGGACCGGGGAGCTGTTTTTT. This translates into CASSVVAGRTGELFF. Combining the CDR3 with reference TRBV9 and TRBJ2-2 gives the whole variable domain DSGVTQTPKHLITATGQRVTLRCSPRSGDLSVYWYQQSLDQGLQFLIQYYNGEERAKGNILERFSAQQFPDLHSELNLSSLELGDSALYFCASSVVAGRTGELFFGEGSRLTVL.

This clone was seen just once. This chain joins TRBV9 and TRBJ1-2; 7 bases fit TRBD1. V shed 3 bases, J shed 2 bases, and the junction held 4 bases outside the gene matches. Germline CDR1 reads SGDLS; CDR2 reads YYNGEE. There are 14 residues in the CDR3. CDR3 nucleotide sequence: TGTGCCAGCAGCGCCCAGACAGGGAACTATGGCTACACCTTC. Amino acids: CASSAQTGNYGYTF.

V and J are TRBV19 and TRBJ1-5; TRBD1 matches 7 bases. This CDR3 region has 16 residues. J lost 1 base, V lost 4 bases, and 7 bases had no gene match. CDR1 is LNHDA and CDR2 is SQIVND in the germline V gene (reference sequence). CDR3 sequence: CASSRDRVRSNQPQHF. CDR3 sequence (DNA): TGTGCCAGTAGTAGAGACAGGGTGAGGAGCAATCAGCCCCAGCATTTT.

In its sample, this clone was seen a few times. This chain links TRBV30 with TRBJ2-7, with 8 nucleotides matching TRBD2. The V gene's germline CDR1 is GTSNPN and CDR2 SVGIG (reference sequence). V was clipped by 0 bases and J by 4 bases; unmatched bases: 17. CDR3 length: 18 residues. CDR3 loop: CAWSVLGLGLSGRYEQYF. Written as DNA, the CDR3 is TGTGCCTGGAGTGTTTTGGGGCTCGGTTTAAGCGGGAGATACGAGCAGTACTTC. Full variable domain (missing parts from reference TRBV30 and TRBJ2-7): SQTIHQWPATLVQPVGSPLSLECTVEGTSNPNLYWYRQAAGRGLQLLFYSVGIGQISSEVPQNLSASRPQDRQFILSSKKLLLSDSGFYLCAWSVLGLGLSGRYEQYFGPGTRLTVT.

The chain recombines TRBV29-1 with TRBJ2-1; D may be TRBD2 (5 bases). Deletions cut 3 bases from V and 7 bases from J, with 10 bases between. Germline CDR1 and CDR2: SQVTM and ANQGSEA. This CDR3 comprises 12 residues. The CDR3 protein is CSVEAPGNEQFF. The CDR3 DNA reads TGCAGCGTTGAGGCTCCGGGGAATGAGCAGTTCTTC.